These 22 T cell receptor beta chains came from one sample sequenced in a study of control samples from healthy donors and cancer patients. Repertoires were generated with immunoSEQ multiplex PCR, while TCRdb's copy carries only in-frame clones and drops some. This sample carries about 180,000 clones, 75% to 95% of them seen once, and the ten largest clones take 2% to 2.5%. Sequenced material: blood. The source is a woman aged 40 to 50 in good health.

V is TRBV21-1 and J is TRBJ1-2; TRBD1, the table's D call, was not compared with the DNA. TRBV21-1 is labeled a pseudogene. This CDR3 region has 15 residues. This CDR3 is CASSTRTGSNYGYTF. In nucleotides, the CDR3 is TGTGCCAGCAGCACACGGACAGGGTCGAACTATGGCTACACCTTC.

This clone has ten or more counts. The chain is built from TRBV5-1 and TRBJ1-3; D unresolved. The CDR3 is 15 residues long. From germline, CDR1 is SGHRS and CDR2 YFSETQ. The germline V and J ends were trimmed by 4 bases and 4 bases, with 15 bases remaining between them. CDR3 in DNA: TGCGCCAGCAGCCCTACCGAGGGCAGGGGAAACACCATATATTTT. This translates into CASSPTEGRGNTIYF.

V and J are TRBV11-2 and TRBJ1-3; 7 bases are a match to TRBD1. The CDR3 is made up of 17 amino acids. J lost 0 bases, V lost 2 bases, and 7 bases had no gene match. Germline CDR1 is SGHAT and CDR2 is FQNNGV. The CDR3 loop is CASSLFPDRVSGNTIYF. CDR3 bases: TGTGCCAGCAGCTTATTCCCCGACAGGGTCTCTGGAAACACCATATATTTT.

The chain couples TRBV5-1 to TRBJ1-2, with D possibly TRBD1 on 5 matching bases. Between the trimmed V and J ends, which lost 4 bases and 0 bases, there was a span of 16 bases. CDR1 SGHRS and CDR2 YFSETQ come from the germline V gene. The CDR3 totals 16 residues. CDR3: CASSDPGTGTNYGYTF. The CDR3 DNA sequence: TGCGCCAGCAGCGACCCCGGGACGGGGACTAACTATGGCTACACCTTC.

This clone was observed a few times. The gene calls are TRBV10-1 and TRBJ2-3; TRBD1 matches 9 bases. The CDR3 is 16 amino acids. With 6 bases clipped from V and 4 bases from J, the junction kept 11 bases outside the gene matches. Germline lookup yields CDR1 WNHNN and CDR2 SYGVQD (reference sequence). The CDR3 here is CASSATGQGGPDTQYF. The CDR3 nucleotides are TGCGCCAGCAGCGCAACGGGACAGGGCGGGCCAGATACGCAGTATTTT.

The gene calls are TRBV5-1 and TRBJ1-1; no definite D call. The CDR3 sequence is 15 residues long. V lost 2 bases to trimming and J lost 5 bases, with 16 bases between them. The germline V gene encodes CDR1 SGHRS and CDR2 YFSETQ. The chain's CDR3 is CASSFDPGGKTEAFF. The CDR3 DNA reads TGCGCCAGCAGCTTCGACCCCGGAGGAAAGACTGAAGCTTTCTTT.

The chain uses TRBV5-1 and TRBJ1-3; 7 bases fit TRBD1. The CDR3 is 16 amino acids. Germline trimming cut 5 bases from V and 0 bases from J; bases unmatched to any gene: 8. Germline V CDR1 and CDR2: SGHRS, YFSETQ. The CDR3 here is CASSSTGLGSGNTIYF. CDR3 coding DNA: TGCGCCAGCAGTTCGACAGGGCTCGGCTCTGGAAACACCATATATTTT.

This chain connects TRBV3-1 (or the pseudogene TRBV3-2) to TRBJ1-3; 7 positions agree with TRBD1. Germline CDR1 reads LGHDT; CDR2 reads YNNKEL (reference sequence). This CDR3 is built from 15 residues. The V segment lost 3 bases and the J segment 1 base; nucleotides outside the gene matches: 3. The CDR3 DNA sequence: TGTGCCAGCAGCCAGCGGACAGGTTCTGGAAACACCATATATTTT. It is translated as CASSQRTGSGNTIYF.

This clone was picked up a small number of times. The chain has TRBV5-1 and TRBJ1-2; D remains unclear. This CDR3 region has 13 residues. Germline CDR1 SGHRS, CDR2 YFSETQ. The V end lost 1 base, the J end lost 0 bases, and 4 bases lay between the germline ends. In DNA, the CDR3 is TGCGCCAGCAGCTTGTCAGCTAACTATGGCTACACCTTC. This encodes CASSLSANYGYTF.

The chain recombines TRBV6-5 with TRBJ1-3; D uncertain. The CDR3 has 13 residues. The germline V and J ends were trimmed by 11 bases and 0 bases, with 11 bases remaining between them. Per the germline V gene, CDR1 is MNHEY and CDR2 is SVGAGI. Here the CDR3 reads CAVELFSGNTIYF. In DNA, the CDR3 is TGTGCCGTCGAACTGTTCTCTGGAAACACCATATATTTT.

This clone showed up just a few times. This chain links TRBV5-5 with TRBJ2-3; D is possibly TRBD1 (6 bases). CDR3 length: 18 residues. Germline V gene data show CDR1 as SGHKS and CDR2 as YYEKEE (reference sequence). The ends were cut back, 4 bases at V and 2 bases at J, with 23 bases in the middle. This CDR3 reads CASSPGQSATTFTDTQYF. CDR3 in DNA: TGTGCCAGCAGCCCAGGACAGTCTGCGACTACCTTCACAGATACGCAGTATTTT.

The V and J genes are TRBV5-6 and TRBJ1-2; TRBD1 aligns across 10 bases. Germline loops: CDR1 SGHDT, CDR2 YYEEEE. The length of the CDR3 is 14 residues. V lost 0 bases to trimming and J lost 8 bases; unmatched junction nucleotides: 4. The CDR3 loop reads CASSLAETGGGYTF. In nucleotides, the CDR3 is TGTGCCAGCAGCTTGGCCGAGACAGGGGGCGGCTACACCTTC.

The gene calls are TRBV27 and TRBJ2-5; TRBD2 agrees at 7 bases. The ends lost 3 bases at V and 5 bases at J; junction bases unmatched: 3. From germline, CDR1 is MNHEY and CDR2 SMNVEV (reference sequence). The length of the CDR3 is 13 residues. The CDR3 loop is CASSLSGGETQYF. In DNA, the CDR3 is TGTGCCAGCAGTTTGTCCGGGGGGGAGACCCAGTACTTC.

J is TRBJ2-1 and V is TRBV2; 7 bases are a match to TRBD2. Germline trimming cut 3 bases from V and 2 bases from J; bases unmatched to any gene: 4. Germline loops: CDR1 SNHLY, CDR2 FYNNEI. The CDR3 is 15 amino acids. The DNA of the CDR3 is TGTGCCAGCAGTGAGGCACTAGCGACCTACAATGAGCAGTTCTTC. Translated: CASSEALATYNEQFF.

The chain carries TRBV3-1 (or the pseudogene TRBV3-2) and TRBJ2-5, with 11 positions matching TRBD2. Per germline, CDR1 LGHDT and CDR2 YNNKEL (reference sequence). This CDR3 spans 16 amino acids. Trimming at V came to 5 bases and at J to 5 bases, leaving 10 bases not matched to a gene. This CDR3 is CASSSRLAGSSETQYF. DNA for the CDR3: TGTGCCAGCAGCTCTAGACTAGCGGGGTCATCCGAGACCCAGTACTTC.

This clone came up a few times. This CDR3 is CASSPYSGTNHEQYF. DNA of the CDR3: TGTGCCAGCAGTCCATATTCCGGGACTAACCACGAGCAGTACTTC. The genes are TRBV27 and TRBJ2-7; 7 bases fit TRBD2. Trimming took 5 bases from V and 5 from J; bases not matched to a gene: 12. The CDR3 runs to 15 residues. Germline loops: CDR1 MNHEY, CDR2 SMNVEV (reference sequence).

The V call is TRBV7-9, the J call TRBJ2-1; 8 nucleotides line up with TRBD1. This CDR3 has 16 amino acids. J was trimmed by 5 bases and V by 1 base; bases with no gene match: 7. Germline V gene lookup returns CDR1 SEHNR and CDR2 FQNEAQ (reference sequence). CDR3 loop: CASSLEGQAIHNEQFF. CDR3 bases: TGTGCCAGCAGCTTAGAGGGACAGGCTATTCACAATGAGCAGTTCTTC.

The V gene is TRBV13, the J gene TRBJ2-5, with D tentatively TRBD1 (6 bases). The CDR3 is made up of 16 amino acids. Germline CDR1 and CDR2: PRHDT and FYEKMQ (reference sequence). Trimming removed 5 bases from V and 5 bases from J, with 21 bases in between. This CDR3 is CASSPRDGGDRETQYF. In DNA, the CDR3 is TGTGCCAGCAGCCCTAGGGATGGGGGCGATAGGGAGACCCAGTACTTC.

This rearrangement joins TRBV6-5 to TRBJ2-1, with D possibly called TRBD1 or TRBD2 (5 bases each). The length of the CDR3 is 15 residues. The V end was cut by 4 bases, the J end by 6 bases, with 16 bases between. Germline CDR1 is MNHEY and CDR2 is SVGAGI. The CDR3 bases are TGTGCCAGCAGTTCCGGGACGCGGCAGGGCAATGAGCAGTTCTTC. Encoded protein: CASSSGTRQGNEQFF.

This clone is judged large (0.1 to 1%). The chain is built from TRBV2 and TRBJ1-1; D not resolved. The V end was cut by 3 bases, the J end by 2 bases, with 7 bases between. The CDR3 runs to 13 residues. CDR1 SNHLY and CDR2 FYNNEI come from the germline V gene. CDR3 in amino acids: CASSELDNTEAFF. CDR3 nucleotide sequence: TGTGCCAGCAGTGAGCTAGACAACACTGAAGCTTTCTTT.

The chain links TRBV29-1 to TRBJ1-2; D is perhaps TRBD1 (6 bases). This CDR3 spans 14 amino acids. CDR1 SQVTM and CDR2 ANQGSEA come from the germline V gene. With 6 bases removed from V and 8 bases from J, the gap between germline ends came to 22 bases. CDR3 nucleotide sequence: TGCAGCGTCCCCAGGGCGGGACAAAGTTTCGGCTACACCTTC. As protein: CSVPRAGQSFGYTF.

The CDR3 DNA reads as TGTGCCAGTAGTATGGGACTCCTCTACGAGCAGTACTTC. Translated, it gives CASSMGLLYEQYF. V is TRBV19 and J is TRBJ2-7; D may be TRBD2 (6 bases). Trimming left V 3 bases short and J 3 bases short, with 9 bases between. Germline V CDR1 and CDR2: LNHDA, SQIVND (reference sequence). The CDR3 runs 13 residues.